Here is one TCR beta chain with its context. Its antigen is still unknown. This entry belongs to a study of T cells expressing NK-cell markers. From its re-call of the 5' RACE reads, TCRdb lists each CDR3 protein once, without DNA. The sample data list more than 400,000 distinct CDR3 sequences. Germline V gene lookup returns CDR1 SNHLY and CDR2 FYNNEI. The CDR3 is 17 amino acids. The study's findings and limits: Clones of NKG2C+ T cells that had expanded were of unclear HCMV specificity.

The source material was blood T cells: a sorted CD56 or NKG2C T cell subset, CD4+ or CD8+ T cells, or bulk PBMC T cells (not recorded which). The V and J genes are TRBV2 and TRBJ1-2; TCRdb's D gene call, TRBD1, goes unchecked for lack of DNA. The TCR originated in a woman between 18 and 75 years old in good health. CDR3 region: CASSERTGTAIFYGYTF.